This TCR beta chain was retrieved from a study of blood T cell repertoires in COVID-19. The wider study: COVID-19 samples from acute and convalescent phases originated in the United States, Italy and Spain. PBMCs, B-cell-depleted T cells, or T cells were the source of the cDNA or gDNA that made up the material.

Per the authors' pipeline: Amplification with reference gene primers provided the estimates of nucleated cell counts. The table came from immunoSEQ multiplex PCR; TCRdb's copy has only in-frame clones and leaves some out. V and J calls and clone size follow that table, whereas D and trimming were derived from the DNA. The sample lists about 120,000 clones; more than 75% were seen once. The germline gives CDR1 SGHAT, CDR2 FQNNGV. The CDR3 covers 13 residues. V lost 5 bases to trimming and J lost 3 bases, with 7 bases between them. The chain carries TRBV11-2 and TRBJ1-4; D remains unclear. This clonotype was obtained from a woman aged 70-85 years with acute or convalescent COVID-19. The material sequenced was peripheral blood. The CDR3 DNA reads as TGTGCCAGCAGCCCCTCCCCTAATGAAAAACTGTTTTTT. Amino acid sequence: CASSPSPNEKLFF. The whole variable domain, remainder taken from reference TRBV11-2 and TRBJ1-4, is EAGVAQSPRYKIIEKRQSVAFWCNPISGHATLYWYQQILGQGPKLLIQFQNNGVVDDSQLPKDRFSAERLKGVDSTLKIQPAKLEDSAVYLCASSPSPNEKLFFGSGTQLSVL.